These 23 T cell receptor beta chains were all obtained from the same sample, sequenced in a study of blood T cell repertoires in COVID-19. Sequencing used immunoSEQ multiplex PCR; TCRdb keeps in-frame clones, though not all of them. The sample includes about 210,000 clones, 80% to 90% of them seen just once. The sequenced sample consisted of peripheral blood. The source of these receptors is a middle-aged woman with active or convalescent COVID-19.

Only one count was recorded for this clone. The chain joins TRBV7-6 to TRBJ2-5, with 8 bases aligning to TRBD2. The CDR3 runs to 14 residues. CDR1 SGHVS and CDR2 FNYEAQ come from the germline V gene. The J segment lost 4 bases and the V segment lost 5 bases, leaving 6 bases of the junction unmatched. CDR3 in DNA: TGTGCCAGCAGCCTATGGACTAGCTTAGAGACCCAGTACTTC. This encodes CASSLWTSLETQYF.

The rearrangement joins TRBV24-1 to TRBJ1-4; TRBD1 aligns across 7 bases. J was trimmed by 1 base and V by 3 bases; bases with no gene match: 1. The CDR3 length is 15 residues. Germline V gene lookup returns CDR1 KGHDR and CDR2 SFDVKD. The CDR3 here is CATSDPGGTNEKLFF. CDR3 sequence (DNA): TGTGCCACCAGTGATCCAGGGGGAACTAATGAAAAACTGTTTTTT.

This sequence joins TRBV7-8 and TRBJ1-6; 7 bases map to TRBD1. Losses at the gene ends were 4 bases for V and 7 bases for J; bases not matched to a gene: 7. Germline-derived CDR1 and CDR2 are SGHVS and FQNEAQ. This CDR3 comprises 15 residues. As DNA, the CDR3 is TGTGCCAGCAGCTCACAGGGGCTTCGGAATTCACCCCTCCACTTT. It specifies CASSSQGLRNSPLHF.

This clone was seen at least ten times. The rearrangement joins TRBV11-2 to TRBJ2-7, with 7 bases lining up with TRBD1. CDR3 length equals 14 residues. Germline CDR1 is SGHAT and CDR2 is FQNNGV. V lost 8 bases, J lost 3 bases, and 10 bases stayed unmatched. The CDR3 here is CASSRRGQLYEQYF. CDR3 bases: TGTGCCAGCTCTCGCAGGGGACAGCTCTACGAGCAGTACTTC.

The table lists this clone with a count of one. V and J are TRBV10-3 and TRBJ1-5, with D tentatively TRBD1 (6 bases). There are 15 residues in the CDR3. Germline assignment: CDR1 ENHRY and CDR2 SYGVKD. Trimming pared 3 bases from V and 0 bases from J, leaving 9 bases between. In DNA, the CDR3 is TGTGCCATCAGTGACACAGGGAATAGCAATCAGCCCCAGCATTTT. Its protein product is CAISDTGNSNQPQHF.

The CDR3 coding sequence is TGCGCCAGCAGCCAAGAATTTCCGGGACAGGGAAGGTATGGCTACACCTTC. Amino acids: CASSQEFPGQGRYGYTF. This chain uses TRBV4-1 with TRBJ1-2; TRBD1 aligns across 9 bases. This CDR3 is built from 17 residues. V shed 0 bases and J 5 bases; nucleotides not matched to a gene: 10. The V gene's germline CDR1 is MGHRA and CDR2 YSYEKL.

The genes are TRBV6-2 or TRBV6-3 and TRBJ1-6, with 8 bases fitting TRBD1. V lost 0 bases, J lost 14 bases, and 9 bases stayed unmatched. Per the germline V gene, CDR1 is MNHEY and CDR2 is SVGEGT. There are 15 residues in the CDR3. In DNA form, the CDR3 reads TGTGCCAGCAGTTACTCCCCCGTCTACAGGGGGTCCCTCCACTTT. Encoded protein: CASSYSPVYRGSLHF.

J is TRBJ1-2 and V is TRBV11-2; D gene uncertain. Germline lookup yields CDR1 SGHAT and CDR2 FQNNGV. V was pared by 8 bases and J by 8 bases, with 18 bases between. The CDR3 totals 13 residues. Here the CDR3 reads CASGDGDNWGYTF. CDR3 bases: TGTGCCAGCGGCGACGGAGATAACTGGGGCTACACCTTC. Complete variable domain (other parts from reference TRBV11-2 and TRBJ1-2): EAGVAQSPRYKIIEKRQSVAFWCNPISGHATLYWYQQILGQGPKLLIQFQNNGVVDDSQLPKDRFSAERLKGVDSTLKIQPAKLEDSAVYLCASGDGDNWGYTFGSGTRLTVV.

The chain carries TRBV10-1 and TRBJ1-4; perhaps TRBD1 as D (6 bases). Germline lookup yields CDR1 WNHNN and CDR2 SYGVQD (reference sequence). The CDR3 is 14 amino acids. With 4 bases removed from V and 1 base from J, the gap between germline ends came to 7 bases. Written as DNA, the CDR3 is TGCGCCAGCAGTGGAGGGGGAACTAATGAAAAACTGTTTTTT. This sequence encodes CASSGGGTNEKLFF.

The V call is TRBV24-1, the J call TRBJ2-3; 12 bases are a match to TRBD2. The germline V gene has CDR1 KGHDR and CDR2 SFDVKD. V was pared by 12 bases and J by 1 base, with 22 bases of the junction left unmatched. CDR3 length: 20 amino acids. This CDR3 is CAPKVPVLAGGSCGTDTQYF. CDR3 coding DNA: TGTGCCCCCAAGGTCCCGGTACTAGCGGGAGGTTCCTGCGGCACAGATACGCAGTATTTT.

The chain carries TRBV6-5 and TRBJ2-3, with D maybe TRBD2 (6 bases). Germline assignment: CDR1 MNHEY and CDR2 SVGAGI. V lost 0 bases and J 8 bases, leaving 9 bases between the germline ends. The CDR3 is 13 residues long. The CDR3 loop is CASSYSEGGTQYF. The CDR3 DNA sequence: TGTGCCAGCAGTTACTCAGAGGGAGGTACGCAGTATTTT.

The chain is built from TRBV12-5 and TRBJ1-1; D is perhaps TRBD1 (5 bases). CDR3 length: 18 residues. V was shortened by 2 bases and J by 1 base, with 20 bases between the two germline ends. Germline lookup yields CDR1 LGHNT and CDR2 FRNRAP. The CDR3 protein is CASGLRLLEGTQNTEAFF. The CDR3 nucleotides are TGTGCTAGTGGTTTGCGCCTTCTGGAGGGGACTCAGAACACTGAAGCTTTCTTT. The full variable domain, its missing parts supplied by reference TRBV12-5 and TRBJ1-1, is DARVTQTPRHKVTEMGQEVTMRCQPILGHNTVFWYRQTMMQGLELLAYFRNRAPLDDSGMPKDRFSAEMPDATLATLKIQPSEPRDSAVYFCASGLRLLEGTQNTEAFFGQGTRLTVV.

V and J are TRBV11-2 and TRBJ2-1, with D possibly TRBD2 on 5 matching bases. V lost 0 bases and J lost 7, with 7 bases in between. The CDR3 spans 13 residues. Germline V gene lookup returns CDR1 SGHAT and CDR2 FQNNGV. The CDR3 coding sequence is TGTGCCAGCAGCTTAGACCGGAGGAATGAGCAGTTCTTC. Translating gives CASSLDRRNEQFF. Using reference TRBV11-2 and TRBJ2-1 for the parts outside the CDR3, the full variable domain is EAGVAQSPRYKIIEKRQSVAFWCNPISGHATLYWYQQILGQGPKLLIQFQNNGVVDDSQLPKDRFSAERLKGVDSTLKIQPAKLEDSAVYLCASSLDRRNEQFFGPGTRLTVL.

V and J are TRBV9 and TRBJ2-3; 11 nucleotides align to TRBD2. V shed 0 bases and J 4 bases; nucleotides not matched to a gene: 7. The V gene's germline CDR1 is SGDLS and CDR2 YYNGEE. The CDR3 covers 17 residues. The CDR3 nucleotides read TGTGCCAGCAGCGTAGCATTAGCGGGGGGGGGCCCAGATACGCAGTATTTT. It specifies CASSVALAGGGPDTQYF.

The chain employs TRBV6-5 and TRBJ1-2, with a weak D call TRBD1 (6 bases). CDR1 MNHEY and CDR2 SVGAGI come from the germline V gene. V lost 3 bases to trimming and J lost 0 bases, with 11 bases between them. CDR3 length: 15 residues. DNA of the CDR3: TGTGCCAGCAGTTATGGGGACACTTCTAACTATGGCTACACCTTC. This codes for CASSYGDTSNYGYTF.

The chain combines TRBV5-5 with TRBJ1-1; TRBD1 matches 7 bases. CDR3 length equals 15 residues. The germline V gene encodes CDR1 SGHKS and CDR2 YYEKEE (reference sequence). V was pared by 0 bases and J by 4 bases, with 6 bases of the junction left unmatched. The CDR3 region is CASSLAGAGGTEAFF. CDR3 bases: TGTGCCAGCAGCTTGGCCGGGGCAGGGGGCACTGAAGCTTTCTTT. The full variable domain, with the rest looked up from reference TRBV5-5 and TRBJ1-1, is DAGVTQSPTHLIKTRGQQVTLRCSPISGHKSVSWYQQVLGQGPQFIFQYYEKEERGRGNFPDRFSARQFPNYSSELNVNALLLGDSALYLCASSLAGAGGTEAFFGQGTRLTVV.

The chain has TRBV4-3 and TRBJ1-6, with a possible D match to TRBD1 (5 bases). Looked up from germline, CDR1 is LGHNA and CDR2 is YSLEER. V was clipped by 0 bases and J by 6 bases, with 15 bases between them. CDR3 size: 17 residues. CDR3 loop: CASSQDGGGVFNSPLHF. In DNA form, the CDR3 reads TGCGCCAGCAGCCAAGATGGGGGAGGGGTTTTTAATTCACCCCTCCACTTT.

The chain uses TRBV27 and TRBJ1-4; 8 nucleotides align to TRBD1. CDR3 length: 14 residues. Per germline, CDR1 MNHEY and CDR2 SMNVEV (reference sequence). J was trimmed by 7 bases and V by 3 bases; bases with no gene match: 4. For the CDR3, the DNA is TGTGCCAGCAGTTTGGGAACAGGGGGTGAAAAACTGTTTTTT. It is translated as CASSLGTGGEKLFF.

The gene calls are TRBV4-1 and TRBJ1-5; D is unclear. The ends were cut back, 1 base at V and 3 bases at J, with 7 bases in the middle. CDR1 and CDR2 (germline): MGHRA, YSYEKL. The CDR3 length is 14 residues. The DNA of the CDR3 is TGCGCCAGCAGCCAAGGAACATACAATCAGCCCCAGCATTTT. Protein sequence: CASSQGTYNQPQHF.

CDR3 in amino acids: CASSRDRAGEQFF. The CDR3 coding sequence is TGTGCCAGCAGCCGAGACAGGGCTGGTGAGCAGTTCTTC. V and J are TRBV13 and TRBJ2-1; 7 bases fit TRBD1. With V trimmed by 5 bases and J by 9 bases, 7 bases remained unmatched. The CDR3 has 13 residues. Germline CDR1 is PRHDT and CDR2 is FYEKMQ (reference sequence).

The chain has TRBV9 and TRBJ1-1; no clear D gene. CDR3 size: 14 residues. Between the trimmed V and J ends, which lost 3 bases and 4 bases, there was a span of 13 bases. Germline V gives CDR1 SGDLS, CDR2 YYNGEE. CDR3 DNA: TGTGCCAGCAGCGAGGCAGTAGGGAGCACTGAAGCTTTCTTT. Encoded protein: CASSEAVGSTEAFF.

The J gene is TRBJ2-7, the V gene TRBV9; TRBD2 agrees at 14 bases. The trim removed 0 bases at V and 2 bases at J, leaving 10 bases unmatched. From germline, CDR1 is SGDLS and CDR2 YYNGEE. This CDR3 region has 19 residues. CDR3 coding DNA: TGTGCCAGCAGCGTAGGACTAGCGGGAGGGCCTCAGATAACCTACGAGCAGTACTTC. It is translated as CASSVGLAGGPQITYEQYF.

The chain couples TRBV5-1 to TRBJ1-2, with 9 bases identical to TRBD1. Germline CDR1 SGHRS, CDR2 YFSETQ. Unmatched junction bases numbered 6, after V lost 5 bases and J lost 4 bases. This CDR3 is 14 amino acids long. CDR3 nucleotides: TGCGCCAGCAGTTCGGACAGGGGACGCTATGGCTACACCTTC. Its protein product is CASSSDRGRYGYTF.